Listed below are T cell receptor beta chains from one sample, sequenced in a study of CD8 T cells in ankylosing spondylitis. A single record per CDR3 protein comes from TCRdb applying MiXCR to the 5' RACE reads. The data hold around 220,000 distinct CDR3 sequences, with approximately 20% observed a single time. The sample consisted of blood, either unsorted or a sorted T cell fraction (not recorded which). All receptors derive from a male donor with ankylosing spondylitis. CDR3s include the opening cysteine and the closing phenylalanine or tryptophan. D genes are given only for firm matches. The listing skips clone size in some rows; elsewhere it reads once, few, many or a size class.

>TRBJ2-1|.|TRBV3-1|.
TGTGCCAGCAGCCAAGATGGGATCAATGAGCAGTTCTTC
CASSQDGINEQFF
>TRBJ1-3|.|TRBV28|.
TGTTCAACGGGGGGGGTCAGCTCTGGAAACACCATATATTTT
CSTGGVSSGNTIYF
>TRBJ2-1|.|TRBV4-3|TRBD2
TGCGCCAGCAGCCAAGATGGGGGGGGTGAGCAGTTCTTC
CASSQDGGGEQFF
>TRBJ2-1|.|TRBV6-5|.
TGTGCCAGCAGTTCCATCATCCATGAGCAGTTCTTC
CASSSIIHEQFF
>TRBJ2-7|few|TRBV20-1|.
TGCAGTGCTTCCCCCCGGGACAACTCCTACGAGCAGTACTTC
CSASPRDNSYEQYF
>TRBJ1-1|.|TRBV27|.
TGTGCCAGCAGTTTATCGGGAACAGGGACTGAAGCTTTCTTT
CASSLSGTGTEAFF
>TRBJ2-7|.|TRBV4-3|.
TGCGCCAGCAGCCAAGATTTGGCTAGCGCTACCTACGAGCAGTACTTC
CASSQDLASATYEQYF
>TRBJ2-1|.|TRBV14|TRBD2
TGTGCCAGCAGCCAAGGCCCGACTAGCGGTACCTACAATGAGCAGTTCTTC
CASSQGPTSGTYNEQFF
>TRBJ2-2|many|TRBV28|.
TGTGCCAGCAGTTTACTGAGGGGGGTCTCCGGGGAGCTGTTTTTT
CASSLLRGVSGELFF
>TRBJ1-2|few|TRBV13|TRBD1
TGTGCCAGCAGCCCAGGGGGACAGGTGGATGGCTACACCTTC
CASSPGGQVDGYTF
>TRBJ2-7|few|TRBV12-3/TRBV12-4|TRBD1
TGTGCCAGCAGGGGGACAGGGATCTACGAGCAGTACTTC
CASRGTGIYEQYF
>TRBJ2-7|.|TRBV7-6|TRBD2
TGTGCCAGCAGCTTAGCTAGCGGGGGGGCCTCCTACGAGCAGTACTTC
CASSLASGGASYEQYF
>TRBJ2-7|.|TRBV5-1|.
TGCGCCAGCAGCGGGAGTGGGAGCGGATACGAGCAGTACTTC
CASSGSGSGYEQYF
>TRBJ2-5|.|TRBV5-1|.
TGCGCCAGCAGCTGGGGCCGGGACACGGGGGAGACCCAGTACTTC
CASSWGRDTGETQYF
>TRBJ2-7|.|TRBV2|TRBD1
TGTGCCAGCCGCACTCGGGACAGCTCCTACGAGCAGTACTTC
CASRTRDSSYEQYF